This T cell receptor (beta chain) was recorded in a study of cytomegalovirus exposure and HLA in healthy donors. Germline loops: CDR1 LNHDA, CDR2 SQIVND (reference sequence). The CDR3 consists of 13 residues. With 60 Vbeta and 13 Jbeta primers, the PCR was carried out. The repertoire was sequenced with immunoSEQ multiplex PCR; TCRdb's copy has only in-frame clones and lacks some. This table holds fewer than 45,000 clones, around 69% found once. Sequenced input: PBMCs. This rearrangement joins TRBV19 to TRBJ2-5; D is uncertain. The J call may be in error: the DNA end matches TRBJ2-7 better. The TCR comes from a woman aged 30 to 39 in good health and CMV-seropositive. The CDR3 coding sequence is TGTGCCAGTAGTCCCACCGCAGACTACGAGCAGTACTTC. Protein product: CASSPTADYEQYF.